This TCR beta chain was sequenced in a study of T cell repertoires in cytomegalovirus infection. About the study: TCR beta signatures that were public indicated CMV infection and matching HLA type.

This clonotype appeared a few times. Its target is not known. The length of the CDR3 is 16 residues. CDR1 and CDR2 (germline): MNHNS, SASEGT. The V gene lost 2 bases and the J gene lost 3 bases, with 16 bases spanning the gap. Using its own MiXCR run on the reads, TCRdb lists one record per CDR3 protein. The profile shows approximately 910,000 distinct CDR3 sequences, approximately 33% of them singletons. The rearrangement joins TRBV6-1 to TRBJ1-1; tentatively, D is TRBD1 (5 bases). The receptor comes from a human donor in good health (CMV status not recorded). Some clones in this sample may be carry-over from other donors' samples. The input for sequencing was cultured CD8+ T cells from PBMCs, taken from culture after CMV antigen stimulation. CDR3 nucleotides: TGTGCCAGCAGTGAACTGCAGACCGGGGGGTACACTGAAGCTTTCTTT. Its translation: CASSELQTGGYTEAFF.